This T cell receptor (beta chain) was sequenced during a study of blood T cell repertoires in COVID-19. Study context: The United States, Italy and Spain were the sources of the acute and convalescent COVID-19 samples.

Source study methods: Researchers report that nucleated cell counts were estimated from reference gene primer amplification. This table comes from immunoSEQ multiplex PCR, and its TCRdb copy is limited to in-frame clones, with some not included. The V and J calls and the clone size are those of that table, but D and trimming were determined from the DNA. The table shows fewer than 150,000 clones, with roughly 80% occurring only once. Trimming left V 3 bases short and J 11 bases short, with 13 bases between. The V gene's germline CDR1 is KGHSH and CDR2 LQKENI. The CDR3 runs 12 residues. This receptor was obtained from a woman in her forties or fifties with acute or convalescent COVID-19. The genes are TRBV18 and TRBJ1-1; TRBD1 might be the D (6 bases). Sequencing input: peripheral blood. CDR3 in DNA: TGTGCCAGCTCACCCGTTGAGGGGGGGGCTTTCTTT. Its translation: CASSPVEGGAFF. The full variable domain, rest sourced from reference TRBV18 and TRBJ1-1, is NAGVMQNPRHLVRRRGQEARLRCSPMKGHSHVYWYRQLPEEGLKFMVYLQKENIIDESGMPKERFSAEFPKEGPSILRIQQVVRGDSAAYFCASSPVEGGAFFGQGTRLTVV.